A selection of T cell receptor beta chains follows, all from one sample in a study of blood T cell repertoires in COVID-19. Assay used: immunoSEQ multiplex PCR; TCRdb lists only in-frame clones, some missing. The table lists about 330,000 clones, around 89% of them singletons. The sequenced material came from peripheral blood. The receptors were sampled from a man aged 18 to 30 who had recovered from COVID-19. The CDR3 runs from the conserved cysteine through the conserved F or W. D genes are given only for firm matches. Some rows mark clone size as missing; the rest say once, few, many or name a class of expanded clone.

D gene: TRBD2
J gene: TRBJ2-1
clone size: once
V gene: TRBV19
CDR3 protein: CASSIDPAGVHNEQFF
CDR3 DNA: TGTGCCAGTAGTATAGATCCAGCGGGAGTGCACAATGAGCAGTTCTTC

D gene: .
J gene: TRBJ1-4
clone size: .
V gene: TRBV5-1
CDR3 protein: CASSTTGWNEKLFF
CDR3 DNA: TGCGCCAGCAGCACGACAGGTTGGAATGAAAAACTGTTTTTT

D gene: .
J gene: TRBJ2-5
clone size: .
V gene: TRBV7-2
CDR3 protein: CASSSGTAGTQYF
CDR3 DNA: TGTGCCAGCAGCTCCGGGACAGCGGGGACCCAGTACTTC

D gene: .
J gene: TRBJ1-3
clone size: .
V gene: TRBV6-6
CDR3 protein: CASSRLGQPHSGNTIYF
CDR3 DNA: TGTGCCAGCAGTCGACTTGGACAGCCACACTCTGGAAACACCATATATTTT

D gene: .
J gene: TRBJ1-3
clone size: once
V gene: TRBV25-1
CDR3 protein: CASSVYSGNTIYF
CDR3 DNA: TGTGCCAGCAGTGTGTACTCTGGAAACACCATATATTTT

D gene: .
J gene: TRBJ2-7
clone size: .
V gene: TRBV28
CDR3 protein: CASSFEVGQGSSYEQYF
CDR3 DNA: TGTGCCAGCAGTTTCGAGGTTGGGCAGGGGTCCTCCTACGAGCAGTACTTC

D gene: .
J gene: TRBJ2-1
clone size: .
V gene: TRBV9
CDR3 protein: CASSQLNRVESYNEQFF
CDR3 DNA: TGTGCCAGCAGCCAACTGAACAGGGTTGAGTCCTACAATGAGCAGTTCTTC

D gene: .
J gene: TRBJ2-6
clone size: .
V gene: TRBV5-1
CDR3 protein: CASSWDRRERGANVLTF
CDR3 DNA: TGCGCCAGCAGCTGGGACAGGCGGGAGAGGGGGGCCAACGTCCTGACTTTC

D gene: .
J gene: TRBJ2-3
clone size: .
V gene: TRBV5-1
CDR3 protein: CASSFVSGTSTDTQYF
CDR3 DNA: TGCGCCAGCAGCTTTGTGAGCGGAACTAGCACAGATACGCAGTATTTT

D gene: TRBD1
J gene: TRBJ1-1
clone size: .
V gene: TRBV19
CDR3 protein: CASSMTGATEAFF
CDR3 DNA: TGTGCCAGTAGTATGACAGGGGCCACTGAAGCTTTCTTT

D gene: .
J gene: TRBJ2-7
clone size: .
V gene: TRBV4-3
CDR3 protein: CASSQRGAGLSSHEQYF
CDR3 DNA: TGCGCCAGCAGCCAAAGGGGCGCGGGGCTTTCTTCCCACGAGCAGTACTTC

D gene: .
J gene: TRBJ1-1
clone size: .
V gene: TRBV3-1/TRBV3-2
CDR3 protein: CASSLREGDRAFF
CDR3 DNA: TGTGCCAGCAGCCTCCGGGAGGGCGACCGGGCTTTCTTT

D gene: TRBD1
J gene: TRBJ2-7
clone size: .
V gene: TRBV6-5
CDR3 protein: CASSYGGQGSYEQYF
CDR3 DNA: TGTGCCAGCAGTTACGGGGGACAGGGGAGCTACGAGCAGTACTTC

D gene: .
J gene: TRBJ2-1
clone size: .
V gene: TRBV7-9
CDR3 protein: CASSSPSVSRHEQFF
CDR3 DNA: TGTGCCAGCAGCTCTCCTAGCGTCAGTAGACATGAGCAGTTCTTC

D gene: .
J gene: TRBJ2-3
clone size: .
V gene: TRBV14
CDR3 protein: CASSQDWAPPDTQYF
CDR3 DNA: TGTGCCAGCAGCCAAGATTGGGCACCTCCCGATACGCAGTATTTT

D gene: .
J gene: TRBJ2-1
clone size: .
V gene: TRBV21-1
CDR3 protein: CASSKRPSGGGDYNEQFF
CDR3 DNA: TGTGCCAGCAGCAAACGTCCCAGCGGGGGGGGTGACTACAATGAGCAGTTCTTC

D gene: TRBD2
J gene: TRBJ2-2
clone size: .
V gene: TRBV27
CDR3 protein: CASSAIYTGTAGGGELFF
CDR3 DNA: TGTGCCAGCAGTGCAATATACACCGGGACAGCGGGGGGCGGGGAGCTGTTTTTT

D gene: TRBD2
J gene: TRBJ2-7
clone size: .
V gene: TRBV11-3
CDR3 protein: CASSLTPLGSGGSYEQYF
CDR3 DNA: TGTGCCAGCAGCTTAACCCCTCTAGGTAGCGGGGGTTCCTACGAGCAGTACTTC

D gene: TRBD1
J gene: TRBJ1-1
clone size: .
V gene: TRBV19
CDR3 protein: CASSIDGQVAYTEAFF
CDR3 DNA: TGTGCCAGTAGTATAGATGGACAGGTTGCGTACACTGAAGCTTTCTTT

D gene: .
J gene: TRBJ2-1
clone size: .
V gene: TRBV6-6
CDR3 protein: CASSYASYNEQFF
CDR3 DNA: TGTGCCAGCAGTTACGCTAGCTACAATGAGCAGTTCTTC

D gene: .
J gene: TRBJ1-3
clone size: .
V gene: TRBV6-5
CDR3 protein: CASSRRGDSGNTIYF
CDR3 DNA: TGTGCCAGCAGCCGCCGGGGGGACTCTGGAAACACCATATATTTT

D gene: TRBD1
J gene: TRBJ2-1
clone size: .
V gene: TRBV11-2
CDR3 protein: CASSLELAGQGYNEQFF
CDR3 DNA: TGTGCCAGCAGCTTAGAACTAGCTGGACAGGGCTACAATGAGCAGTTCTTC

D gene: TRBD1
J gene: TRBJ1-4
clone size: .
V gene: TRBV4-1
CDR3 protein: CASSQLTGTNEKLFF
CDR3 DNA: TGCGCCAGCAGCCAACTGACAGGGACTAATGAAAAACTGTTTTTT

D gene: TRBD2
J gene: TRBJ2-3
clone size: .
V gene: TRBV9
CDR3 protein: CASERGVGADTQYF
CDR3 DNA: TGTGCCAGCGAACGGGGGGTAGGAGCAGATACGCAGTATTTT

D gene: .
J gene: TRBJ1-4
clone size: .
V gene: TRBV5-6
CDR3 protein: CASSLSVTNEKLFF
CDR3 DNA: TGTGCCAGCAGCTTGAGCGTGACTAATGAAAAACTGTTTTTT

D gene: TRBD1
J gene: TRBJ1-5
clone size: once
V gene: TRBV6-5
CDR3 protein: CASTYDRGNQPQHF
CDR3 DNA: TGTGCCAGCACTTACGACAGGGGCAATCAGCCCCAGCATTTT

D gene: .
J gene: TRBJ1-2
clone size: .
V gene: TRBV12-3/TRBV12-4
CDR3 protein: CASSWGGRGYTF
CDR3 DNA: TGTGCCAGCAGTTGGGGGGGCCGAGGCTACACCTTC

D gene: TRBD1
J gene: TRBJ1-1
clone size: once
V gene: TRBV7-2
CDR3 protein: CASSSVDRGEAFF
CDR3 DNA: TGTGCCAGCAGCTCTGTGGACAGGGGGGAAGCTTTCTTT

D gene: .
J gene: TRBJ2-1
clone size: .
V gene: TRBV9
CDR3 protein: CASSADSNYNEQFF
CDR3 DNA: TGTGCCAGCAGCGCTGACTCGAACTACAATGAGCAGTTCTTC